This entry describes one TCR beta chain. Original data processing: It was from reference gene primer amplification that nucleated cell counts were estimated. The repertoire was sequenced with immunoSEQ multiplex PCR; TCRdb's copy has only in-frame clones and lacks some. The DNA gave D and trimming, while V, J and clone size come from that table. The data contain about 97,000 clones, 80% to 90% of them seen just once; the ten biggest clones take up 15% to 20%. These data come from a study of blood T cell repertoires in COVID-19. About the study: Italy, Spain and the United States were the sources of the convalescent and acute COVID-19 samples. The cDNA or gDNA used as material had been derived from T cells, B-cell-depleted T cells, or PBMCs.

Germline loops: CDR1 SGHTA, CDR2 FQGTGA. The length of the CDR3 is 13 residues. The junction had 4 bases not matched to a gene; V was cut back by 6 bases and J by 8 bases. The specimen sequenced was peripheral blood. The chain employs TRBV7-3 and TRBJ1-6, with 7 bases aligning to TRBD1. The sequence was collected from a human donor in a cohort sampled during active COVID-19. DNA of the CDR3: TGTGCCAGCAGTCGGGACAGAGATTCACCCCTCCACTTT. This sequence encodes CASSRDRDSPLHF.